This section outlines one T cell receptor beta chain sequence together with its context. The antigen is not known. This sample was taken from a study of T cell responses to AZD1222 COVID-19 vaccine. This CDR3 comprises 15 residues. The trim removed 5 bases at V and 5 bases at J, leaving 11 bases unmatched. Germline loops: CDR1 MNHEY, CDR2 SMNVEV (reference sequence). The assay was immunoSEQ multiplex PCR, and TCRdb's table has in-frame clones only and misses some. The sample has around 180,000 clones, about 87% seen once. Broader study findings: Along spike, vaccine-associated CD4 TCRs were found throughout, with dominance at 160-218 and 743-854. Just 6 or 7 people given AZD1222 tested seropositive at baseline. Clonal diversity may have been underestimated in mostly white British donors.

The rearrangement links TRBV27 to TRBJ2-7; 8 nucleotides align to TRBD1. The clonotype originates from an adult in good health. The sequences come from peripheral blood, collected on day 0 of MenACWY control vaccination. The chain's CDR3 is CASSQSEGQGDEQYF. The CDR3 DNA follows: TGTGCCAGCAGTCAGTCAGAAGGACAGGGCGACGAGCAGTACTTC.